Following are 14 T cell receptor beta chains from one sample sequenced in a study of radiation and T cells in renal cell carcinoma. Sequencing used immunoSEQ multiplex PCR; TCRdb keeps in-frame clones, though not all of them. The sample has about 130,000 clones, around nine tenths seen once; the top ten hold about 12%. Noted time point: baseline pretreatment blood. Described treatment: 15 Gy SBRT to primary tumor, nephrectomy 4 weeks later. The sample was blood, taken from a patient whose treatment included radiotherapy and nephrectomy. These receptor sequences come from a woman aged 45-59 years with renal cell carcinoma.

The CDR3 region is CASRVSYGMNTEAFF. The CDR3 DNA reads as TGTGCCAGCAGGGTCAGTTACGGCATGAACACTGAAGCTTTCTTT. V is TRBV4-2 and J is TRBJ1-1, with D uncertain. The V end lost 6 bases, the J end lost 0 bases, and 14 bases lay between the germline ends. Germline lookup yields CDR1 LGHNA and CDR2 YNFKEQ. CDR3 length: 15 residues.

Here the CDR3 DNA reads TGTGCCAGCAGCCGACCGGGGACACCTAATGAAAAACTGTTTTTT. Amino acids: CASSRPGTPNEKLFF. This chain connects TRBV9 to TRBJ1-4; tentative D call: TRBD1 (6 bases). Germline CDR1 reads SGDLS; CDR2 reads YYNGEE. V lost 4 bases to trimming and J lost 3 bases, with 13 bases between them. This CDR3 has 15 amino acids.

The chain's CDR3 is CASSNRVRDEKLFF. The CDR3 nucleotides read TGTGCCAGTAGTAACAGGGTGAGGGATGAAAAACTGTTTTTT. The chain carries TRBV19 and TRBJ1-4; a weak D match, TRBD1 (6 bases). This CDR3 region has 14 residues. V lost 4 bases and J lost 6, with 12 bases in between. Germline-derived CDR1 and CDR2 are LNHDA and SQIVND (reference sequence).

The chain recombines TRBV30 with TRBJ1-5; 7 positions agree with TRBD1. Germline V gene data show CDR1 as GTSNPN and CDR2 as SVGIG (reference sequence). J gave up 4 bases and V 3 bases, and 9 bases lay outside the gene matches. The CDR3 contains 15 residues. The CDR3 DNA reads as TGTGCCTGGAGGACCAAGGGGGCGAGGAATCAGCCCCAGCATTTT. As protein: CAWRTKGARNQPQHF.

This sequence joins TRBV5-4 and TRBJ2-1, with 10 bases matching TRBD2. Germline V lookup: CDR1 SGHNT, CDR2 YYREEE (reference sequence). This CDR3 region has 18 residues. Trimming removed 4 bases from V and 3 bases from J; junction bases left unmatched: 13. In nucleotides, the CDR3 is TGTGCCAGCAGCCAGACTCATTTAAGCGGGGGGGTCTACAATGAGCAGTTCTTC. Protein: CASSQTHLSGGVYNEQFF.

V gene TRBV30 combines with J gene TRBJ1-4, with D uncertain. This CDR3 spans 13 amino acids. Trimming took off 3 bases at V and 6 bases at J, with 11 bases between the two ends. The germline CDR1 and CDR2 sequences are GTSNPN and SVGIG (reference sequence). CDR3: CAWREDIYEKLFF. Here the CDR3 DNA reads TGTGCCTGGAGGGAAGATATTTATGAAAAACTGTTTTTT. Variable domain in full (rest from reference TRBV30 and TRBJ1-4): SQTIHQWPATLVQPVGSPLSLECTVEGTSNPNLYWYRQAAGRGLQLLFYSVGIGQISSEVPQNLSASRPQDRQFILSSKKLLLSDSGFYLCAWREDIYEKLFFGSGTQLSVL.

The chain employs TRBV5-8 and TRBJ1-1; a possible D gene is TRBD1 (5 bases). Germline V lookup: CDR1 SGHTS, CDR2 YDEGEE. Trimming stripped 4 bases from V and 4 bases from J, with 11 bases between. This CDR3 has 13 amino acids. In nucleotides, the CDR3 is TGTGCCAGCAGCCGGGACGTGGGCACTGAAGCTTTCTTT. As protein: CASSRDVGTEAFF.

This chain joins TRBV19 and TRBJ1-5; D is undetermined. CDR1 and CDR2 (germline): LNHDA, SQIVND (reference sequence). The CDR3 runs to 14 residues. V lost 3 bases and J 4 bases, leaving 10 bases between the germline ends. The DNA for the CDR3 is TGTGCCAGTAGTATTAGGGCAGGTAATCAGCCCCAGCATTTT. Translated, it gives CASSIRAGNQPQHF.

The V call is TRBV6-6, the J call TRBJ2-2; TRBD2 matches 8 bases. The germline CDR1 and CDR2 sequences are MNHNY and SVGAGI (reference sequence). The V and J ends lost 3 bases and 6 bases, in that order; junction bases with no gene match: 6. CDR3 length: 15 amino acids. Written as DNA, the CDR3 is TGTGCCAGCAGTTATAGTAGCGGGGACGCCGGGGAGCTGTTTTTT. Amino acids: CASSYSSGDAGELFF.

The chain joins TRBV6-5 to TRBJ2-7; a weak D match, TRBD1 (6 bases). Germline V gene data show CDR1 as MNHEY and CDR2 as SVGAGI. Trimming removed 7 bases from V and 4 bases from J, with 11 bases in between. CDR3 length: 12 residues. The CDR3 DNA reads TGTGCCAGCACAGGACAGAGTTACGAGCAGTACTTC. Translated, it gives CASTGQSYEQYF.

The CDR3 loop is CASSEYPGYEQYF. The DNA for the CDR3 is TGCGCCAGCAGTGAGTACCCGGGTTACGAGCAGTACTTC. This rearrangement joins TRBV10-1 to TRBJ2-7, with unresolved D. This CDR3 region has 13 residues. V lost 1 base to trimming and J lost 4 bases, with 8 bases between them. The germline CDR1 and CDR2 sequences are WNHNN and SYGVQD (reference sequence).

The chain joins TRBV7-6 to TRBJ2-4, with D unresolved. The germline gives CDR1 SGHVS, CDR2 FNYEAQ. With 1 base removed from V and 0 bases from J, the gap between germline ends came to 7 bases. The CDR3 is 15 residues long. The CDR3 here is CASSLDGLAKNIQYF. The CDR3 DNA is TGTGCCAGCAGCTTAGATGGCCTAGCCAAAAACATTCAGTACTTC.

This sequence joins TRBV2 and TRBJ1-5; unclear D gene. The CDR3 is 13 amino acids. Germline V gives CDR1 SNHLY, CDR2 FYNNEI. Trimming took 3 bases from V and 7 from J, leaving 10 bases between them. The chain's CDR3 is CASSDTGFQPQHF. The DNA of the CDR3 is TGTGCCAGCAGTGATACCGGGTTCCAGCCCCAGCATTTT.

This rearrangement joins TRBV7-2 to TRBJ2-2, with D unresolved. Germline CDR1 and CDR2: SGHTA and FQGNSA. The CDR3 loop spans 14 amino acids. The V gene lost 4 bases and the J gene lost 1 base, with 7 bases spanning the gap. The CDR3 sequence is CASSSQWNTGELFF. CDR3 nucleotides: TGTGCCAGCAGCTCCCAGTGGAACACCGGGGAGCTGTTTTTT.